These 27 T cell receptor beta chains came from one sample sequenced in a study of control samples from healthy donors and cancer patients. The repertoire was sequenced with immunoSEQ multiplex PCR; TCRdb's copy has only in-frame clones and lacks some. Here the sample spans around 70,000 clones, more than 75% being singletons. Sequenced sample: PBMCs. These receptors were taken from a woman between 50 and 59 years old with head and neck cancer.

CDR3 sequence: CASNTGSGEKLFF. The CDR3 DNA follows: TGCGCCAGCAATACGGGAAGTGGGGAAAAACTGTTTTTT. This chain uses TRBV5-1 with TRBJ1-4; D gene uncertain. V lost 6 bases and J lost 8, with 14 bases in between. Germline V gives CDR1 SGHRS, CDR2 YFSETQ. The CDR3 covers 13 residues.

The CDR3 DNA sequence: TGTGCCAGCAGCTTAGGTTCAAGCACAGATACGCAGTATTTT. It codes for CASSLGSSTDTQYF. V and J are TRBV7-8 and TRBJ2-3; no clear D. Trimming took 1 base from V and 0 from J, leaving 5 bases between them. Germline values: CDR1 SGHVS, CDR2 FQNEAQ. This CDR3 comprises 14 residues.

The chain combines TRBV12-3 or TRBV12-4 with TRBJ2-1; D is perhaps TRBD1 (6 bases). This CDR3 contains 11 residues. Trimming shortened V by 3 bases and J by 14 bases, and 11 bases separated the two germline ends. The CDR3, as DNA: TGTGCCAGCAGTTTCGGGACATCTAAGTTCTTC. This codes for CASSFGTSKFF.

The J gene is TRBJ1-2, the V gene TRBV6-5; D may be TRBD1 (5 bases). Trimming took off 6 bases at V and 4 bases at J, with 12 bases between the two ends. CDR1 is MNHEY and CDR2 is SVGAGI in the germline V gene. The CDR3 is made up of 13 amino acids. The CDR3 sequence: CASRPGQPYGYTF. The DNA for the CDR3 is TGTGCCAGCAGACCCGGACAACCCTATGGCTACACCTTC.

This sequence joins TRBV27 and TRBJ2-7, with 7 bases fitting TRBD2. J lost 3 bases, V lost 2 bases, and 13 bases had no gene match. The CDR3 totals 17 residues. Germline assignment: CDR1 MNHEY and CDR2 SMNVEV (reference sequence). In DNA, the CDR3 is TGTGCCAGCAGTTTAATCGCGGCGGCGGGGGTCGTCTACGAGCAGTACTTC. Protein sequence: CASSLIAAAGVVYEQYF.

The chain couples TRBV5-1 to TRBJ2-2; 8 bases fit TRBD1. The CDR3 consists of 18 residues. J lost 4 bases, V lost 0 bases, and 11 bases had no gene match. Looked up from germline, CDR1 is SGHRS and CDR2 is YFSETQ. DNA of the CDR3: TGCGCCAGCAGCTTGGACAGGGGGGATTGGATGGCCACCGGGGAGCTGTTTTTT. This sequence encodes CASSLDRGDWMATGELFF.

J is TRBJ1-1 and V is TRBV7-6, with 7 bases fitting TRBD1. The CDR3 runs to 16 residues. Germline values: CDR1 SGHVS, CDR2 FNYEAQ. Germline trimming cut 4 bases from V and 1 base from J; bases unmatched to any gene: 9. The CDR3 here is CASSSIYRGPNTEAFF. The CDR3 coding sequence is TGTGCCAGCAGCTCCATCTACAGGGGCCCGAACACTGAAGCTTTCTTT.

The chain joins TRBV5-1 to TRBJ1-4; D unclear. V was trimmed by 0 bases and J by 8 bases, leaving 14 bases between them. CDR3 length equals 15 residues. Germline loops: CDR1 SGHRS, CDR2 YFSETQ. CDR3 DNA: TGCGCCAGCAGCTTGGATAGGGCCCCCGACGAAAAACTGTTTTTT. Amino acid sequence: CASSLDRAPDEKLFF.

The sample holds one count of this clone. CDR3 sequence reads: CASSQEVLLNTEAFF. The CDR3 nucleotides read TGTGCCAGCAGCCAAGAGGTCTTGCTGAACACTGAAGCTTTCTTT. The chain is built from TRBV3-1 (or the pseudogene TRBV3-2) and TRBJ1-1; D remains unclear. Trimming took off 0 bases at V and 0 bases at J, with 8 bases between the two ends. Germline V gene data show CDR1 as LGHDT and CDR2 as YNNKEL (reference sequence). The CDR3 runs to 15 residues.

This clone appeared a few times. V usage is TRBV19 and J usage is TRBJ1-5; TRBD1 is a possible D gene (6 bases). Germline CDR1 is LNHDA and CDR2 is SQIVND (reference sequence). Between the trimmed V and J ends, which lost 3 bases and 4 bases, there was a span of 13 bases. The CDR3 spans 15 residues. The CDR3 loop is CASSMKGRGNQPQHF. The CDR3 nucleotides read TGTGCCAGTAGTATGAAGGGCAGGGGAAATCAGCCCCAGCATTTT.

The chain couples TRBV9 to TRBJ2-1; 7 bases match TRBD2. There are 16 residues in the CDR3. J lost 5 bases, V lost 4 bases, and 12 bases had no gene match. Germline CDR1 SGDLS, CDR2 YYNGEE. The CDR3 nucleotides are TGTGCCAGCAGCCCGCGACAGCGGGGTGCACACAATGAGCAGTTCTTC. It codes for CASSPRQRGAHNEQFF.

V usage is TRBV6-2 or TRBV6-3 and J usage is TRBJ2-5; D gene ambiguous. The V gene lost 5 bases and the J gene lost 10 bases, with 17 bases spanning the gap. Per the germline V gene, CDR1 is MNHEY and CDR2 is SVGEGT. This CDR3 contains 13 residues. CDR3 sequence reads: CASSPSPSVGQYF. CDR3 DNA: TGTGCCAGCAGTCCCAGTCCATCTGTGGGCCAGTACTTC.

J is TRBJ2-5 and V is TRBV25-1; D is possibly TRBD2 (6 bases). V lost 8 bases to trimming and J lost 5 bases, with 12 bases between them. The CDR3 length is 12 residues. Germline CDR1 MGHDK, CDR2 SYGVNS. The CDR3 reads CASGGSIETQYF. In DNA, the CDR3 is TGTGCCAGCGGGGGGTCAATCGAGACCCAGTACTTC.

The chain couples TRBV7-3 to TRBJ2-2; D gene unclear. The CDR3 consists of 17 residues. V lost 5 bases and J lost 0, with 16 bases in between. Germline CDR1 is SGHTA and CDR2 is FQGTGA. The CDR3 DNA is TGTGCCAGCAGCGTACTCCCTACCACTCCGAACACCGGGGAGCTGTTTTTT. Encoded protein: CASSVLPTTPNTGELFF.

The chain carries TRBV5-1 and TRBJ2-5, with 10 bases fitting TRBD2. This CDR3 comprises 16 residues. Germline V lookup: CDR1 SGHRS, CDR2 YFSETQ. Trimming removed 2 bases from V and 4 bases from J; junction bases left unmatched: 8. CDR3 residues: CASSFVAGGPPETQYF. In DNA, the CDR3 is TGCGCCAGCAGCTTCGTAGCGGGGGGCCCCCCAGAGACCCAGTACTTC.

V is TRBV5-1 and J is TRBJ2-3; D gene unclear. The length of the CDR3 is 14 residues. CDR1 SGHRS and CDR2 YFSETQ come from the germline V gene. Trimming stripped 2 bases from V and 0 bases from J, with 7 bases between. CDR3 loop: CASSFLSSTDTQYF. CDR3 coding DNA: TGCGCCAGCAGCTTCCTTTCTAGCACAGATACGCAGTATTTT.

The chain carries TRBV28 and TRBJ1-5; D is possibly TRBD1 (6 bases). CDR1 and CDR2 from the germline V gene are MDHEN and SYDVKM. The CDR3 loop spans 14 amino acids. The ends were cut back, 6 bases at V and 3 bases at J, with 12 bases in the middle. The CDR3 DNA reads TGTGCCAGCAGAAGACAGGTGAACAATCAGCCCCAGCATTTT. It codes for CASRRQVNNQPQHF. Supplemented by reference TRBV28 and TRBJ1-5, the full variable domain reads DVKVTQSSRYLVKRTGEKVFLECVQDMDHENMFWYRQDPGLGLRLIYFSYDVKMKEKGDIPEGYSVSREKKERFSLILESASTNQTSMYLCASRRQVNNQPQHFGDGTRLSIL.

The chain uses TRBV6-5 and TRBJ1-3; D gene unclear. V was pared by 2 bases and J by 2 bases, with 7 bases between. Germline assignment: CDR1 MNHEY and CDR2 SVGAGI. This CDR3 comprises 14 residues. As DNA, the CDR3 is TGTGCCAGCAGTTACGGCAGCGCTGGAAACACCATATATTTT. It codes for CASSYGSAGNTIYF.

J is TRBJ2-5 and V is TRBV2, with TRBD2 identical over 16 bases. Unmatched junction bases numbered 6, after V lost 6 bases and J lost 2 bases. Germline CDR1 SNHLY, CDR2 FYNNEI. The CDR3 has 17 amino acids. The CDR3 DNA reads TGTGCCAGCAGCGAGGGACTAGCGGGGGGGTTTCAAGAGACCCAGTACTTC. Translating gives CASSEGLAGGFQETQYF.

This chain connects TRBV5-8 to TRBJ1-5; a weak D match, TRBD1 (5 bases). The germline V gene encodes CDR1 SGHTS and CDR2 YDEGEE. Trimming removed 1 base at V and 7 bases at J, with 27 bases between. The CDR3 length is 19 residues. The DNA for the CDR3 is TGTGCCAGCAGCTTGATCACTCCGGGGGTGAGGGCGCCGCTCCAGCCCCAGCATTTT. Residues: CASSLITPGVRAPLQPQHF.

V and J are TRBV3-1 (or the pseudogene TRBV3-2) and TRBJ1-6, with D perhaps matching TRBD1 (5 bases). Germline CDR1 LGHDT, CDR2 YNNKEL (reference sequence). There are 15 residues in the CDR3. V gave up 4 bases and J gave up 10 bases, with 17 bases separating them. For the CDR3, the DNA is TGTGCCAGCAGCCCCTGGGGGGGGGTCGGATCACCCCTCCACTTT. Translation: CASSPWGGVGSPLHF.

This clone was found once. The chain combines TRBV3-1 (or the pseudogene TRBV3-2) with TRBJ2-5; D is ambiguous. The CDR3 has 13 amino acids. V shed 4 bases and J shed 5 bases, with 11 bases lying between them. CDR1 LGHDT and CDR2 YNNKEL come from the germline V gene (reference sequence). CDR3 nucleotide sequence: TGTGCCAGCAGCCCTTTCCCCCGGGAGACCCAGTACTTC. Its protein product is CASSPFPRETQYF.

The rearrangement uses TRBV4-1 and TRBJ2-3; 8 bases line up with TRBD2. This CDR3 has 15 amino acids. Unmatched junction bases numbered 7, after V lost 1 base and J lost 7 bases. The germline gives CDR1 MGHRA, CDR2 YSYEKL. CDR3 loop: CASSQVGGGQYTQYF. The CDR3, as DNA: TGCGCCAGCAGCCAAGTCGGGGGGGGCCAATATACGCAGTATTTT.

The DNA for the CDR3 is TGTGCCACCAGCAGGGGGGCCCAAGAGACCCAGTACTTC. Its protein is CATSRGAQETQYF. This chain joins TRBV15 and TRBJ2-5; TRBD1 might be the D (6 bases). The CDR3 spans 13 residues. The germline V and J ends were trimmed by 3 bases and 1 base, with 6 bases remaining between them. The germline gives CDR1 LNHNV, CDR2 YYDKDF (reference sequence).

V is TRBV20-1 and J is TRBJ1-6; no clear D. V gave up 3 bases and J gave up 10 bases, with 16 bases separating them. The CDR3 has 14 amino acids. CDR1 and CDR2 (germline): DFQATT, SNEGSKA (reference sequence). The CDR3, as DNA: TGCAGTGCTAGTATCGGAAGGGAGGGCTCACCCCTCCACTTT. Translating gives CSASIGREGSPLHF.

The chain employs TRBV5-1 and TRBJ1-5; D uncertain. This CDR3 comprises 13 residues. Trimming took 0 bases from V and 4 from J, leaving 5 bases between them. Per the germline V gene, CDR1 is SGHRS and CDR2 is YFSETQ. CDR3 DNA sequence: TGCGCCAGCAGCTTGGGCTGGAATCAGCCCCAGCATTTT. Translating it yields CASSLGWNQPQHF. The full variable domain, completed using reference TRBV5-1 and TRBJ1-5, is KAGVTQTPRYLIKTRGQQVTLSCSPISGHRSVSWYQQTPGQGLQFLFEYFSETQRNKGNFPGRFSGRQFSNSRSEMNVSTLELGDSALYLCASSLGWNQPQHFGDGTRLSIL.

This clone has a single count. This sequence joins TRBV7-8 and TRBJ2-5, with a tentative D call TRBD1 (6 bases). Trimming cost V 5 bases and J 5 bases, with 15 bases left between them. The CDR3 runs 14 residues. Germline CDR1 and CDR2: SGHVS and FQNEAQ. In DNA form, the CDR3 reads TGTGCCAGCAGCCCGCTAGTGGGGGCTGAGACCCAGTACTTC. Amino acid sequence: CASSPLVGAETQYF.